These 2 T cell receptor beta chains originate from one sample sequenced in a study of T cell responses to AZD1222 COVID-19 vaccine. Here immunoSEQ multiplex PCR was the method, and the copy in TCRdb shows in-frame clones only, minus some. Of 50,000 to 70,000 clones in the sample, 86% were seen once. The material sequenced was peripheral blood, taken 28 days after the second AZD1222 dose. These receptors were taken from an adult who received the AZD1222 COVID-19 vaccine.

J is TRBJ1-2 and V is TRBV14; D is undetermined. Germline V gives CDR1 SGHDN, CDR2 FVKESK. This CDR3 is 16 amino acids long. With 4 bases removed from V and 2 bases from J, the gap between germline ends came to 17 bases. Here the CDR3 DNA reads TGTGCCAGCAGCCCCCAAACCCAAGGCGGAAACTATGGCTACACCTTC. Its translation is CASSPQTQGGNYGYTF.

The chain is built from TRBV5-1 and TRBJ1-1; 10 bases align to TRBD1. The CDR3 length is 15 residues. Germline-derived CDR1 and CDR2 are SGHRS and YFSETQ. The J segment lost 8 bases and the V segment lost 2 bases, leaving 9 bases of the junction unmatched. The CDR3 sequence is CASSLTGTGVGEAFF. As DNA, the CDR3 is TGCGCCAGCAGCTTAACCGGGACAGGGGTGGGAGAAGCTTTCTTT.